This T cell receptor (beta chain) was documented in a study of blood T cell repertoires in COVID-19. Across the study: Samples taken during acute and convalescent COVID-19 were collected in the United States, Italy and Spain.

Original data processing: Amplification with reference gene primers provided the estimates of nucleated cell counts. Some clones are missing from TCRdb's copy, which holds only in-frame ones; the method was immunoSEQ multiplex PCR. V, J and clone size were drawn from that table, and D and trimming were deduced from the DNA. There are about 120,000 clones in the sample; approximately 80% occur only once, and about 6.8% lies in the top ten. V trimming: 2 bases; J trimming: 11 bases; junction bases outside the gene matches: 11. The CDR3 covers 15 residues. Germline loops: CDR1 MGHDK, CDR2 SYGVNS. Input material: peripheral blood. V usage is TRBV25-1 and J usage is TRBJ1-1; 10 positions agree with TRBD1. This TCR came from a man between 65 and 85 years old with acute or convalescent COVID-19. This CDR3 is CASSEGDRGRGGAFF. CDR3 coding DNA: TGTGCCAGCAGTGAAGGGGACAGGGGCCGTGGGGGCGCTTTCTTT.